This entry is about one TCR beta chain. The data were taken from a study of cytomegalovirus exposure and HLA in healthy donors. Libraries were prepared by immunoSEQ multiplex PCR; TCRdb keeps only in-frame clonotypes and omits some of them. The sample contains around 100,000 clones, about 95% of which appear only once. The CDR3 extends over 14 amino acids. The germline V gene encodes CDR1 MNHNY and CDR2 SVGAGI (reference sequence). V lost 2 bases and J lost 1, with 8 bases in between. Sequencing input: PBMCs. This sequence joins TRBV6-6 and TRBJ2-5, with D perhaps matching TRBD2 (5 bases). The clonotype was recovered from a woman younger than 35 in good health and CMV-seronegative. CDR3 nucleotides: TGTGCCAGCAGTTACGGGAGCGTCCAAGAGACCCAGTACTTC. Its translation is CASSYGSVQETQYF.